Shown below are 31 T cell receptor beta chains from a single sample sequenced in a study of regulatory and conventional T cells in RAG deficiency. Blood CD4+ CD25-low CD127-high conventional T cells supplied the genomic DNA template. Measured with immunoSEQ multiplex PCR; TCRdb has only the in-frame clones, and not every one. This sample has more than 40,000 clones, with more than 80% found just once. These data were likewise used in another study, on regulatory T cells. Per that study: The PCR used 52 TRBV and 13 TRBJ primers.

Sequencing was carried out using CD4+ effector T cells sorted from blood. Every receptor here comes from a human donor in good health.

The V and J genes are TRBV5-1 and TRBJ2-7; 8 bases map to TRBD1. Per the germline V gene, CDR1 is SGHRS and CDR2 is YFSETQ. The CDR3 runs 18 residues. V lost 4 bases and J lost 1; bases outside the gene matches: 16. The CDR3 here is CASSRSTGGFEWSYEQYF. The DNA for the CDR3 is TGCGCCAGCAGCCGGTCCACAGGGGGTTTTGAGTGGTCCTACGAGCAGTACTTC.

The chain links TRBV6-5 to TRBJ2-7; 9 bases are shared with TRBD2. Germline V CDR1 and CDR2: MNHEY, SVGAGI. This CDR3 has 14 residues. V lost 6 bases and J lost 5; bases outside the gene matches: 8. Here the CDR3 reads CASSIAGAVNEQYF. The CDR3 nucleotides are TGTGCCAGCAGCATAGCGGGGGCTGTGAACGAGCAGTACTTC.

The gene calls are TRBV2 and TRBJ2-2; 9 bases align to TRBD1. V shed 3 bases and J 4 bases; nucleotides not matched to a gene: 3. CDR1 and CDR2 from the germline V gene are SNHLY and FYNNEI. This CDR3 region has 15 residues. This CDR3 is CASSETGGTTGELFF. CDR3 DNA: TGTGCCAGCAGTGAGACAGGGGGGACCACCGGGGAGCTGTTTTTT.

The rearrangement uses TRBV10-2 and TRBJ1-1; D not resolved. The CDR3 runs 15 residues. V was cut by 8 bases and J by 7 bases, with 23 bases left in between. Germline CDR1 reads WSHSY; CDR2 reads SAAADI. For the CDR3, the DNA is TGCGCCAGCTACCTCAAGACGGATACAGAACGTGAAGCTTTCTTT. Amino acid sequence: CASYLKTDTEREAFF.

The chain uses TRBV5-1 and TRBJ2-4, with 16 bases that match TRBD2. Germline CDR1 reads SGHRS; CDR2 reads YFSETQ. The CDR3 consists of 20 residues. The V and J ends lost 4 bases and 9 bases, in that order; junction bases with no gene match: 19. In nucleotides, the CDR3 is TGCGCCAGCAGCCACCTGGGACTAGCGGGGGGGACAATGACTGGCGCCATTCAGTACTTC. Translated, it gives CASSHLGLAGGTMTGAIQYF.

For the CDR3, the DNA is TGTGCCAGCAGTGAAGAGGGAGACAGGTACAATGAGCAGTTCTTC. This translates into CASSEEGDRYNEQFF. This chain joins TRBV6-1 and TRBJ2-1; tentative D call: TRBD1 (6 bases). The CDR3 runs to 15 residues. In germline, CDR1 is MNHNS, CDR2 SASEGT. V was pared by 1 base and J by 4 bases, with 11 bases between.

This clone came up once. V and J are TRBV11-3 and TRBJ2-1; 8 bases are a match to TRBD2. The germline V gene encodes CDR1 SGHNT and CDR2 YENEEA. The CDR3 is 17 amino acids. After removal of 5 bases from V and 7 bases from J, the junction contained 16 bases not matched to a gene. The CDR3 loop reads CASSRTAFGGRMNEQFF. In DNA form, the CDR3 reads TGTGCCAGCAGCCGCACAGCGTTCGGCGGGAGGATGAATGAGCAGTTCTTC. The variable domain in full, with the rest retrieved from reference TRBV11-3 and TRBJ2-1, is EAGVVQSPRYKIIEKKQPVAFWCNPISGHNTLYWYLQNLGQGPELLIRYENEEAVDDSQLPKDRFSAERLKGVDSTLKIQPAELGDSAVYLCASSRTAFGGRMNEQFFGPGTRLTVL.

The chain carries TRBV6-5 and TRBJ2-5, with no clear D. The J call is doubtful: the DNA matches TRBJ2-7 better. Germline values: CDR1 MNHEY, CDR2 SVGAGI. This CDR3 has 11 residues. The DNA for the CDR3 is TGTGCCAGCAGCCGTCGAAACGAGCAGTACTTC. This translates into CASSRRNEQYF.

The V call is TRBV11-2, the J call TRBJ1-1; no clear D gene. Trimming removed 5 bases from V and 4 bases from J, with 11 bases in between. From germline, CDR1 is SGHAT and CDR2 FQNNGV. CDR3 size: 13 residues. This CDR3 reads CASSPQRSTEAFF. DNA of the CDR3: TGTGCCAGCAGCCCCCAAAGGAGCACTGAAGCTTTCTTT. Using reference TRBV11-2 and TRBJ1-1 for the parts outside the CDR3, the full variable domain is EAGVAQSPRYKIIEKRQSVAFWCNPISGHATLYWYQQILGQGPKLLIQFQNNGVVDDSQLPKDRFSAERLKGVDSTLKIQPAKLEDSAVYLCASSPQRSTEAFFGQGTRLTVV.

This chain links TRBV20-1 with TRBJ2-1; no definite D call. V lost 5 bases to trimming and J lost 2 bases, with 4 bases between them. The CDR3 is 11 residues long. Germline V gene lookup returns CDR1 DFQATT and CDR2 SNEGSKA (reference sequence). The DNA for the CDR3 is TGCAGTGCTGGAGCCTACAATGAGCAGTTCTTC. It specifies CSAGAYNEQFF.

This chain links TRBV6-5 with TRBJ1-5; perhaps TRBD1 as D (5 bases). The CDR3 spans 15 residues. The ends were cut back, 6 bases at V and 0 bases at J, with 12 bases in the middle. Germline-derived CDR1 and CDR2 are MNHEY and SVGAGI. The CDR3 protein is CASSRDGYSNQPQHF. For the CDR3, the DNA is TGTGCCAGCAGCCGGGACGGTTATAGCAATCAGCCCCAGCATTTT.

The genes are TRBV2 and TRBJ1-4, with D tentatively TRBD1 (6 bases). This CDR3 is 14 amino acids long. Per germline, CDR1 SNHLY and CDR2 FYNNEI. Trimming removed 7 bases at V and 5 bases at J, with 14 bases between. The CDR3 coding sequence is TGTGCCAGCACCGGGGGAGGGACAAATGAAAAACTGTTTTTT. Amino acid sequence: CASTGGGTNEKLFF.

The chain has TRBV19 and TRBJ2-3; 8 nucleotides match TRBD2. The CDR3 runs 14 residues. Germline V gene data show CDR1 as LNHDA and CDR2 as SQIVND (reference sequence). V dropped 7 bases and J dropped 1; count of bases not matched to a gene: 4. CDR3 in amino acids: CASMRREGTDTQYF. The CDR3 region has the DNA TGTGCCAGTATGAGGCGGGAGGGCACAGATACGCAGTATTTT.

V gene TRBV27 combines with J gene TRBJ1-5; possible D gene TRBD1, 5 bases. In germline, CDR1 is MNHEY, CDR2 SMNVEV (reference sequence). V was cut by 6 bases and J by 4 bases, with 16 bases left in between. CDR3 size: 15 residues. CDR3 nucleotide sequence: TGTGCCAGCAGGATGGGACGGGACGCAAATCAGCCCCAGCATTTT. Protein sequence: CASRMGRDANQPQHF.

The table lists this clone with a count of one. The rearrangement uses TRBV14 and TRBJ2-2, with D hard to call. Germline V gives CDR1 SGHDN, CDR2 FVKESK. The CDR3 runs 13 residues. V lost 4 bases to trimming and J lost 4 bases, with 7 bases between them. The CDR3 reads CASSPRSTGELFF. The CDR3 coding sequence is TGTGCCAGCAGCCCCCGGTCCACCGGGGAGCTGTTTTTT.

This chain joins TRBV4-1 and TRBJ2-2; 9 bases fit TRBD2. Germline V CDR1 and CDR2: MGHRA, YSYEKL. Trimming took 0 bases from V and 5 from J; bases not matched to a gene: 4. The length of the CDR3 is 16 residues. CDR3 nucleotides: TGCGCCAGCAGCCAAGACGCCGGACTAGCGACCGGGGAGCTGTTTTTT. Its translation: CASSQDAGLATGELFF.

The genes are TRBV9 and TRBJ2-2, with unresolved D. From germline, CDR1 is SGDLS and CDR2 YYNGEE. V lost 0 bases to trimming and J lost 0 bases, with 3 bases between them. The length of the CDR3 is 14 residues. For the CDR3, the DNA is TGTGCCAGCAGCGTAGTATCGAACACCGGGGAGCTGTTTTTT. Protein sequence: CASSVVSNTGELFF.

The rearrangement joins TRBV5-8 to TRBJ2-1; D uncertain. The V gene's germline CDR1 is SGHTS and CDR2 YDEGEE. V dropped 4 bases and J dropped 0 bases, with 14 bases sitting between them. The CDR3 is 16 residues long. Here the CDR3 reads CASSPGWGPSYNEQFF. CDR3 DNA sequence: TGTGCCAGCAGCCCAGGCTGGGGTCCCTCCTACAATGAGCAGTTCTTC.

The V call is TRBV28, the J call TRBJ1-2, with TRBD1 matching over 7 bases. Germline CDR1 is MDHEN and CDR2 is SYDVKM. After removal of 8 bases from V and 0 bases from J, the junction contained 3 bases not matched to a gene. This CDR3 is built from 13 residues. In DNA form, the CDR3 reads TGTGCCAGCGACAGGGCCTCTAACTATGGCTACACCTTC. Translation: CASDRASNYGYTF.

CDR3 residues: CAWSVQKFTEAFF. In DNA, the CDR3 is TGTGCCTGGAGTGTACAGAAATTCACTGAAGCTTTCTTT. This sequence joins TRBV30 and TRBJ1-1, with D unresolved. Trimming removed 0 bases at V and 4 bases at J, with 9 bases between. Per germline, CDR1 GTSNPN and CDR2 SVGIG (reference sequence). This CDR3 has 13 residues.

The chain is built from TRBV5-5 and TRBJ1-1, with D hard to call. Germline V CDR1 and CDR2: SGHKS, YYEKEE (reference sequence). The CDR3 has 17 amino acids. The V and J ends lost 4 bases and 0 bases respectively, with 19 bases between them. The CDR3 coding sequence is TGTGCCAGCAGCCCTTCGTGGACTTCCAATATGAACACTGAAGCTTTCTTT. It specifies CASSPSWTSNMNTEAFF.

The V and J genes are TRBV6-5 and TRBJ1-4; TRBD1 matches at 8 bases. This CDR3 has 14 amino acids. Per the germline V gene, CDR1 is MNHEY and CDR2 is SVGAGI. Trimming removed 5 bases from V and 6 bases from J; junction bases left unmatched: 5. CDR3 protein: CASSDPTGDEKLFF. The CDR3 DNA is TGTGCCAGCAGTGATCCGACAGGGGATGAAAAACTGTTTTTT.

This clone was detected a few times. The chain is built from TRBV14 and TRBJ2-3, with D unresolved. From germline, CDR1 is SGHDN and CDR2 FVKESK. The CDR3 contains 13 residues. The V and J ends lost 2 bases and 0 bases respectively, with 3 bases between them. This CDR3 reads CASSQYSTDTQYF. The CDR3, as DNA: TGTGCCAGCAGCCAATACAGCACAGATACGCAGTATTTT.

The chain links TRBV6-1 to TRBJ2-5, with 8 bases that match TRBD1. The ends lost 1 base at V and 4 bases at J; junction bases unmatched: 11. The germline V gene encodes CDR1 MNHNS and CDR2 SASEGT. This CDR3 contains 17 residues. The chain's CDR3 is CASSEGTLQGVGETQYF. CDR3 bases: TGTGCCAGCAGTGAAGGGACCCTACAGGGGGTCGGAGAGACCCAGTACTTC.

V and J are TRBV11-3 and TRBJ2-1, with TRBD1 identical over 12 bases. CDR1 SGHNT and CDR2 YENEEA come from the germline V gene. The V and J ends lost 8 bases and 6 bases, in that order; junction bases with no gene match: 14. The CDR3 covers 17 residues. The CDR3 is CASGSGTGGSRVNEQFF. The CDR3 DNA sequence: TGTGCCAGCGGATCCGGGACAGGGGGCTCTAGGGTCAATGAGCAGTTCTTC.

The chain joins TRBV23-1 to TRBJ1-1; no reliable D call. TRBV23-1 is identified as an open reading frame with a role that is uncertain. The CDR3 spans 12 residues. V gave up 0 bases and J gave up 9 bases, with 8 bases separating them. CDR3 in amino acids: CASSQSDPQAFF. In DNA, the CDR3 is TGCGCCAGCAGTCAATCCGATCCTCAAGCTTTCTTT.

This clone has a single count. The J gene is TRBJ2-7, the V gene TRBV10-3; 8 bases align to TRBD1. V gave up 11 bases and J gave up 1 base; unmatched junction bases: 7. The germline CDR1 and CDR2 sequences are ENHRY and SYGVKD. The CDR3 length is 13 residues. CDR3 loop: CAATRDRSYEQYF. The CDR3 DNA reads as TGTGCCGCTACCCGGGACAGGTCCTACGAGCAGTACTTC.

The chain is built from TRBV7-9 and TRBJ2-7; 9 nucleotides agree with TRBD1. The germline V gene has CDR1 SEHNR and CDR2 FQNEAQ (reference sequence). This CDR3 contains 15 residues. V shed 3 bases and J 7 bases; nucleotides not matched to a gene: 10. The CDR3 reads CASSLGGQGWEEQYF. The DNA for the CDR3 is TGTGCCAGCAGCTTGGGGGGACAGGGCTGGGAAGAGCAGTACTTC.

This clone was detected only a few times. The chain combines TRBV7-9 with TRBJ1-6, with D perhaps matching TRBD1 (6 bases). V dropped 7 bases and J dropped 7 bases, with 14 bases sitting between them. This CDR3 comprises 14 residues. CDR1 and CDR2 from the germline V gene are SEHNR and FQNEAQ (reference sequence). The CDR3: CASKEETGNSPLHF. The CDR3 region has the DNA TGTGCCAGCAAGGAAGAGACAGGCAATTCACCCCTCCACTTT.

About this clone: The sample has other DNA sequences that encode this CDR3 too. The chain employs TRBV5-5 and TRBJ1-2; unclear D gene. The germline gives CDR1 SGHKS, CDR2 YYEKEE (reference sequence). The CDR3 consists of 14 residues. Deletions cut 2 bases from V and 4 bases from J, with 12 bases between. The CDR3 sequence: CASSFKQSGYGYTF. CDR3 in DNA: TGTGCCAGCAGCTTTAAACAGAGCGGCTATGGCTACACCTTC.

The rearrangement joins TRBV25-1 to TRBJ1-2; 7 bases fit TRBD1. The V and J ends lost 5 bases and 7 bases, in that order; junction bases with no gene match: 10. Germline V gene data show CDR1 as MGHDK and CDR2 as SYGVNS. This CDR3 has 14 residues. CDR3 region: CASSWATGEGGYTF. CDR3 DNA sequence: TGTGCCAGCAGTTGGGCTACAGGGGAGGGTGGCTACACCTTC.